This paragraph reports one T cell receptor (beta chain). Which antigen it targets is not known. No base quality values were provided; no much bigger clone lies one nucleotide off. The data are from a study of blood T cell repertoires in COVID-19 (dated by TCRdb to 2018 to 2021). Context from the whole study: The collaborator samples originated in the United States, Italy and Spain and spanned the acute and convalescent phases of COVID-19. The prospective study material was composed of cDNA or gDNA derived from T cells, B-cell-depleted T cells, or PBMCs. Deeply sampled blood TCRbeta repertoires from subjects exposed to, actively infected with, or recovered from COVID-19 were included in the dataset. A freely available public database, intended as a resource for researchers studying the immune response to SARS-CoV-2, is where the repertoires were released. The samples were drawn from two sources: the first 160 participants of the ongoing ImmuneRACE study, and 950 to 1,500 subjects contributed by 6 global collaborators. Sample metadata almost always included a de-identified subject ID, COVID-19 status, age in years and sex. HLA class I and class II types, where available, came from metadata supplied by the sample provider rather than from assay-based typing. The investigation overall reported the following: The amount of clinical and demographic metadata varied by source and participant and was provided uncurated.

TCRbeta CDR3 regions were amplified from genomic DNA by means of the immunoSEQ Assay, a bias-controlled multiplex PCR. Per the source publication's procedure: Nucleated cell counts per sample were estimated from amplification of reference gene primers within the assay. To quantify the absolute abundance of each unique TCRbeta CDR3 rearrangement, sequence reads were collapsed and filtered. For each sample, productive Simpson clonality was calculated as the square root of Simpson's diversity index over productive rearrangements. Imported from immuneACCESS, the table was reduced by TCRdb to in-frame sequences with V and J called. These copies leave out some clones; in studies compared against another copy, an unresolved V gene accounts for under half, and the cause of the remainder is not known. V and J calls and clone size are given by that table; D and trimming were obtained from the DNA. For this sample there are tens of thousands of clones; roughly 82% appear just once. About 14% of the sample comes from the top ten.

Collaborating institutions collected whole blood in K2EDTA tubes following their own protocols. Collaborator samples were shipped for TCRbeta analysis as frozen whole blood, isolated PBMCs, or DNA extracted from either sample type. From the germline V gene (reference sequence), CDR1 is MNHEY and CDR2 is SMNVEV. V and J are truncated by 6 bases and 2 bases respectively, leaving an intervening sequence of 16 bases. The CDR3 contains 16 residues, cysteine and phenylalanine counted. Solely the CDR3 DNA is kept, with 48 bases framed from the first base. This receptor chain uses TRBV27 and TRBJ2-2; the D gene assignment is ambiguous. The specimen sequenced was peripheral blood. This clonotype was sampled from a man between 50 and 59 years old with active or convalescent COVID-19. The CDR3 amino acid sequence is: CASSPTSPLNTGELFF. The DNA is TGTGCCAGCAGCCCTACGAGTCCCTTAAACACCGGGGAGCTGTTTTTT.